This T cell receptor (beta chain) was obtained from a study of blood T cell repertoires in COVID-19. Germline CDR1 is MDHEN and CDR2 is SYDVKM. With V trimmed by 3 bases and J by 4 bases, 5 bases remained unmatched. This CDR3 contains 16 residues. Clones were sequenced by immunoSEQ multiplex PCR, and TCRdb holds only the in-frame ones, with some missing. The profile shows roughly 69,000 clones, about 90% of them singletons. The receptor comes from a human donor in a cohort sampled during active COVID-19. Sequencing was performed on peripheral blood. The chain uses TRBV28 and TRBJ2-1, with 11 positions matching TRBD1. This CDR3 reads CASSFSGTGGYNEQFF. The CDR3 region has the DNA TGTGCCAGCAGTTTCTCCGGGACAGGGGGATACAATGAGCAGTTCTTC.